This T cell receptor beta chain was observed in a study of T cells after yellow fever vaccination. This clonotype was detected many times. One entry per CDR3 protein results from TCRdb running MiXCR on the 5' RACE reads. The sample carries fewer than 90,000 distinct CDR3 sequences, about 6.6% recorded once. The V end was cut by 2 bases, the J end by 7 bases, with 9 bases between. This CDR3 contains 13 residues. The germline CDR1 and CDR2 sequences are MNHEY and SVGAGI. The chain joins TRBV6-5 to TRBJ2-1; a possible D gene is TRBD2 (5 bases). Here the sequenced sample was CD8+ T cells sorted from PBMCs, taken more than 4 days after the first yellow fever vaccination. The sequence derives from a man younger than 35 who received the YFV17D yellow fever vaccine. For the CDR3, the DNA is TGTGCCAGCAGTTACGGAGCGGAAAATGAGCAGTTCTTC. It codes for CASSYGAENEQFF.